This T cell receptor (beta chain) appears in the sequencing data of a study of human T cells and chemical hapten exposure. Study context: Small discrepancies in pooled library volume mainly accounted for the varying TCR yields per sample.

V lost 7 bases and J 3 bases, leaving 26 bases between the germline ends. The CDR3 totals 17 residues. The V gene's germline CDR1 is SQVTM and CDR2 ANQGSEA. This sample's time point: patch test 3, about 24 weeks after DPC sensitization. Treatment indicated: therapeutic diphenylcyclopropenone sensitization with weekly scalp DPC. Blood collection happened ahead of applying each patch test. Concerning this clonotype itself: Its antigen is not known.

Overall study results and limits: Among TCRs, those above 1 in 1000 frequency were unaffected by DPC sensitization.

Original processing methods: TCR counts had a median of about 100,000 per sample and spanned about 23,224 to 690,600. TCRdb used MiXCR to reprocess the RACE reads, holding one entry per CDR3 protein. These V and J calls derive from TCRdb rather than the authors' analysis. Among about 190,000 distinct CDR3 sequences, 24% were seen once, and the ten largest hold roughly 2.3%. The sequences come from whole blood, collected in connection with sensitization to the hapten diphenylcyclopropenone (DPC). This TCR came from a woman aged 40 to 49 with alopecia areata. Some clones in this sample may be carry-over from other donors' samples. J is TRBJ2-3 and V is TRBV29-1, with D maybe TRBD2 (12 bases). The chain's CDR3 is CSGTGGLTSGRTDTQYF. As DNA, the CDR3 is TGCAGCGGGACAGGGGGCCTCACTAGCGGGAGGACAGATACGCAGTATTTT.